A selection of T cell receptor beta chains follows, all from one sample in a study of blood T cell repertoires in COVID-19. The data were produced by immunoSEQ multiplex PCR, yet TCRdb's version contains in-frame clones alone and is incomplete. Of 170,000 or so clones detected, approximately 88% appear once; the ten largest clones hold around 7%. The source material was peripheral blood. The source is a woman between 40 and 50 years old with COVID-19, enrolled during active disease. Both conserved end residues are part of each CDR3. D genes are given only for firm matches. Only part of the rows carry a size: once, few, many, or a class if the clone is expanded.

v_gene	j_gene	abundance	d_gene	len	CDR3nt	CDR3aa
TRBV24-1	TRBJ2-3	NA	NA	16	TGTGCCACCAGTGATCCTAGGGGGGGTTCCACAGATACGCAGTATTTT	CATSDPRGGSTDTQYF
TRBV7-8	TRBJ2-3	NA	NA	11	TGTGCCAGCAGCTCAACAGATACGCAGTATTTT	CASSSTDTQYF
TRBV5-1	TRBJ2-3	NA	NA	13	TGCGCCAGCAGCCGGGGGACTTCAGATACGCAGTATTTT	CASSRGTSDTQYF
TRBV7-7	TRBJ2-5	NA	TRBD2	16	TGTGCTAGCAGCTGGGAATCGGGACTAGCGGGGGAGACCCAGTACTTC	CASSWESGLAGETQYF
TRBV7-2	TRBJ1-1	NA	NA	13	TGTGCCAGCAGCTTTACAGGGAACACTGAAGCTTTCTTT	CASSFTGNTEAFF
TRBV28	TRBJ1-1	NA	NA	14	TGTGCCAGCAGTTTAGAGGGGGGGAGCACTGAAGCTTTCTTT	CASSLEGGSTEAFF
TRBV11-3	TRBJ1-2	NA	TRBD1	14	TGTGCCAGCAGCTTCTCCCGCCCGGACAGGGGTTTCGCCTTC	CASSFSRPDRGFAF
TRBV29-1	TRBJ1-5	NA	TRBD1	12	TGCAGCGTTGAGACAGGGGGCCAGCCCCAGCATTTT	CSVETGGQPQHF
TRBV14	TRBJ1-6	few	NA	14	TGTGCCAGCAGCCAAGATCGGGGAGAGTCACCCCTCCACTTT	CASSQDRGESPLHF
TRBV27	TRBJ2-5	NA	TRBD2	15	TGTGCCAGCTCGGGGACGACTAGCGGGGCCGCGGCCCAGTACTTC	CASSGTTSGAAAQYF
TRBV18	TRBJ1-1	few	TRBD1	15	TGTGCCAGCTCAGGGGACAGGGCATCGGACACTGAAGCTTTCTTT	CASSGDRASDTEAFF
TRBV6-5	TRBJ1-5	once	NA	15	TGTGCCAGCAGTTACTCCAGGGGAACAGGTCAGCCCCAGCATTTT	CASSYSRGTGQPQHF
TRBV5-1	TRBJ2-3	NA	TRBD1	14	TGCGCCAGCAGAGGGACAGATTTCACAGATACGCAGTATTTT	CASRGTDFTDTQYF
TRBV10-3	TRBJ2-7	NA	NA	13	TGTGCCATCAGTGATTCAGGGGTCCCCGAGCAGTACTTC	CAISDSGVPEQYF
TRBV15	TRBJ1-2	NA	NA	14	TGTGCCACCAGCAGAGATCGGGTCAGCTATGGCTACACCTTC	CATSRDRVSYGYTF
TRBV3-1/TRBV3-2	TRBJ1-3	NA	NA	15	TGTGCCAGCAGCGGACGGGGAGGGGTTGGAAACACCATATATTTT	CASSGRGGVGNTIYF
TRBV5-1	TRBJ1-4	NA	TRBD1	13	TGCGCCAGCAGCTCTGGGACAGCAGAAAAACTGTTTTTT	CASSSGTAEKLFF
TRBV29-1	TRBJ1-5	few	NA	13	TGCAGCGTTACGACAGGTACTAATCAGCCCCAGCATTTT	CSVTTGTNQPQHF
TRBV7-9	TRBJ1-4	NA	TRBD1	14	TGTGCCAGCAGGTCGGGTAGGGGGCATGAAAAACTGTTTTTT	CASRSGRGHEKLFF
TRBV19	TRBJ1-6	NA	TRBD1	15	TGTGCCAGTCTAGAACAGGGGGGTACGAATTCACCCCTCCACTTT	CASLEQGGTNSPLHF
TRBV5-1	TRBJ1-2	NA	TRBD1	14	TGCGCCAGCAGCGCCACGTCAGGGGGGTATGGCTACACCTTC	CASSATSGGYGYTF
TRBV19	TRBJ2-6	NA	NA	15	TGTGCCAGTAGAGAGGACAAGACTGGGGCCAACGTCCTGACTTTC	CASREDKTGANVLTF
TRBV7-8	TRBJ1-1	NA	NA	15	TGTGCCAGCAGCTTAGACGACAGGTACGGCACTGAAGCTTTCTTT	CASSLDDRYGTEAFF
TRBV19	TRBJ1-2	few	TRBD1	14	TGTGCCAGTATCCGGACAGGGGGCAACTATGGCTACACCTTC	CASIRTGGNYGYTF
TRBV4-1	TRBJ2-2	few	TRBD2	17	TGCGCCAGCAGCCCGTATGAGCGGGGAGCGAACACCGGGGAGCTGTTTTTT	CASSPYERGANTGELFF
TRBV27	TRBJ2-7	NA	TRBD1	13	TGTGCCAGCAGCTTACAGGGGTCCTACGAGCAGTACTTC	CASSLQGSYEQYF
TRBV10-1	TRBJ2-7	NA	TRBD2	15	TGCGCCAGCAGTGAGTTTCTAGCGGGTGCCTACGAGCAGTACTTC	CASSEFLAGAYEQYF
TRBV11-2	TRBJ1-1	NA	TRBD1	13	TGTGCCAGCAGCTTAGAACGGGACAGGGCAGCTTTCTTT	CASSLERDRAAFF
TRBV27	TRBJ1-2	NA	NA	14	TGTGCCAGCAGTCTTCGTTGGGGGGGGGATGGCTACACCTTC	CASSLRWGGDGYTF
TRBV27	TRBJ2-2	NA	TRBD1	14	TGTGCCAGCAGTCCGGGACAGTACACCGGGGAGCTGTTTTTT	CASSPGQYTGELFF
TRBV5-6	TRBJ2-7	NA	NA	12	TGTGCCAGCAGCAGCAGGGTTGGCGAGCAGTACTTC	CASSSRVGEQYF
TRBV9	TRBJ2-2	once	NA	14	TGTGCCAGCAGGAGGGATCCCGGGGGCGGGGAGCTGTTTTTT	CASRRDPGGGELFF
TRBV28	TRBJ2-2	once	NA	13	TGTGCCAGCATCGAGGGGAACACCGGGGAGCTGTTTTTT	CASIEGNTGELFF
TRBV6-4	TRBJ2-1	NA	NA	15	TGTGCCAGCAGTGAGGACACAACATCCTACAATGAGCAGTTCTTC	CASSEDTTSYNEQFF
TRBV5-4	TRBJ1-4	NA	TRBD1	15	TGTGCCAGCCACCGCCAGACAGGGCATAATGAAAAACTGTTTTTT	CASHRQTGHNEKLFF
TRBV5-6	TRBJ2-5	NA	TRBD1	15	TGTGCCAGCAGCTTGGGGTTAGGGACAGAAGAGACCCAGTACTTC	CASSLGLGTEETQYF
TRBV11-2	TRBJ1-5	NA	TRBD1	15	TGTGCCAGCAGCTCGGGACAGAATAGCAATCAGCCCCAGCATTTT	CASSSGQNSNQPQHF
TRBV9	TRBJ2-1	few	TRBD2	13	TGTGCCAGCAGCAAACTAGCGGGAGGTGAGCAGTTCTTC	CASSKLAGGEQFF
TRBV5-1	TRBJ1-6	NA	TRBD1	13	TGCGCCAGCCGGACAGGGAAGGACTCACCCCTCCACTTT	CASRTGKDSPLHF
TRBV6-4	TRBJ1-1	NA	TRBD1	13	TGTGCCAGCAGTGAGGGACAGCACACTGAAGCTTTCTTT	CASSEGQHTEAFF
TRBV27	TRBJ2-5	NA	TRBD2	14	TGTGCCAGCAGGCGAGCGGGAGGGGGAGAGACCCAGTACTTC	CASRRAGGGETQYF
TRBV6-5	TRBJ2-7	NA	NA	13	TGTGCCAGCAGTCCAGGACAGCACTACGAGCAGTACTTC	CASSPGQHYEQYF
TRBV28	TRBJ1-1	NA	NA	12	TGTGCCAGCGGACCCCAGGGCCCTGAAGCTTTCTTT	CASGPQGPEAFF
TRBV13	TRBJ2-5	NA	NA	15	TGTGCCAGCAGCCCCGAGGGGGGGGACCAAGAGACCCAGTACTTC	CASSPEGGDQETQYF
TRBV6-5	TRBJ2-2	NA	TRBD2	15	TGTGCCAGCAGTCCCGGGGAGGGGAGGACCGGGGAGCTGTTTTTT	CASSPGEGRTGELFF
TRBV5-1	TRBJ2-2	NA	NA	13	TGCGCCAGCAGCGCCGGGACTGAGCGGGAGCTGTTTTTT	CASSAGTERELFF
TRBV24-1	TRBJ2-6	NA	NA	16	TGTGCCACCAGTGACAGTGGAGTATCTGGGGCCAACGTCCTGACTTTC	CATSDSGVSGANVLTF
TRBV5-1	TRBJ2-2	NA	NA	14	TGCGCCAGCAGCCCGGAGGGGTACCCCGGGGAGCTGTTTTTT	CASSPEGYPGELFF
TRBV3-1/TRBV3-2	TRBJ2-7	NA	TRBD1	13	TGTGCCAGCAGGCCGGGACAGGGGTACGAGCAGTACTTC	CASRPGQGYEQYF
TRBV9	TRBJ2-1	NA	NA	14	TGTGCCAGCAGCGTAGGTCCCCGGCGGGATGAGCAGTTCTTC	CASSVGPRRDEQFF
TRBV12-1	TRBJ2-3	NA	NA	15	TGTGCCAGCAGCCATACTAGGGGGGGGACAGATACGCAGTATTTT	CASSHTRGGTDTQYF
TRBV7-2	TRBJ2-5	NA	NA	14	TGTGCCAGCAGCTTCACCGGGATCATGGAGACCCAGTACTTC	CASSFTGIMETQYF
TRBV19	TRBJ1-1	NA	NA	16	TGTGCCAGTATCCCGGAGGGACCCGGTAGAAGTACTGAAGCTTTCTTT	CASIPEGPGRSTEAFF
TRBV16	TRBJ2-7	NA	TRBD2	18	TGTGCCAGCAGCCAATCAGGTATAGCGGGAACCCGCCCCTACGAGCAGTACTTC	CASSQSGIAGTRPYEQYF
TRBV3-1/TRBV3-2	TRBJ1-2	NA	TRBD1	14	TGTGCCAGCAGCCAAGAATCAGGGGGCTATGGCTACACCTTC	CASSQESGGYGYTF
TRBV11-2	TRBJ2-7	NA	TRBD2	16	TGTGCCAGCAGCTTAGATGGGGGGGGAGATGACTACGAGCAGTACTTC	CASSLDGGGDDYEQYF
TRBV18	TRBJ2-2	few	TRBD1	16	TGTGCCAGCTCACCAGGGACAGGGGGCAACACCGGGGAGCTGTTTTTT	CASSPGTGGNTGELFF
TRBV19	TRBJ1-5	NA	TRBD1	14	TGTGCCAGTAGTGTGGGACAGAACAATCAGCCCCAGCATTTT	CASSVGQNNQPQHF
TRBV7-2	TRBJ1-2	NA	TRBD1	15	TGTGCCAGCAGCGTATCCGGGACAGGGATTTTCGGCTACACCTTC	CASSVSGTGIFGYTF